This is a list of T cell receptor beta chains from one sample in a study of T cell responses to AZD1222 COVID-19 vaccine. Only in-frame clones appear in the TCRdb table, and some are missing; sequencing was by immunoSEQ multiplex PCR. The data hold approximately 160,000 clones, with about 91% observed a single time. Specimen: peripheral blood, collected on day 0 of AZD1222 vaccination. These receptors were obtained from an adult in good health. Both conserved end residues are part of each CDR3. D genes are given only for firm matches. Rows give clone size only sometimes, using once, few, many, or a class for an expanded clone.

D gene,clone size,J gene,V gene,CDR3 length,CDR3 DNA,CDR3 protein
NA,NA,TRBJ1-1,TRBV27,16,TGTGCCAGCAGTCCCTACCCCGACAGGCTGAACACTGAAGCTTTCTTT,CASSPYPDRLNTEAFF
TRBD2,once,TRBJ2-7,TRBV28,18,TGTGCCAGCAGTTTAAGTGTCGGGCTCGGGACTACAGCCTACGAGCAGTACTTC,CASSLSVGLGTTAYEQYF
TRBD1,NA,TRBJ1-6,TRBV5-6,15,TGTGCCAGCAGCTGGAGGACAGGACACAATTCACCCCTCCACTTT,CASSWRTGHNSPLHF
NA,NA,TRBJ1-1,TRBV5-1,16,TGCGCCAGCAAGACAGAGTCGGGGCTTAGGGGGACTGAAGCTTTCTTT,CASKTESGLRGTEAFF
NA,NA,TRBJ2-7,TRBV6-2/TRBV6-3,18,TGTGCCAGCAGCCTCGACGGGGGTAACCCTGCAAGGTCCTACGAGCAGTACTTC,CASSLDGGNPARSYEQYF
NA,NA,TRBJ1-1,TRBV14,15,TGTGCCAGCAGCCAAGGGAATTTGGGGAACACTGAAGCTTTCTTT,CASSQGNLGNTEAFF
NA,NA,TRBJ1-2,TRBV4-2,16,TGTGCCAGCAGCCCTCAAGAGGGAAAAGTTTGGGATGGCTACACCTTC,CASSPQEGKVWDGYTF
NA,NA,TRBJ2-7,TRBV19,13,TGTGCCAGTAGTAACCAGGGGGGCTACGAGCAGTACTTC,CASSNQGGYEQYF
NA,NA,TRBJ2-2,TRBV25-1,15,TGTGCCAGCAGTGAAGGGCTAGAATCCACCGGGGAGCTGTTTTTT,CASSEGLESTGELFF
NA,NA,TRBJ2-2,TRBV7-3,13,TGTGCCAGCAGCATCCCTGGGGTCGGGGAGCTGTTTTTT,CASSIPGVGELFF
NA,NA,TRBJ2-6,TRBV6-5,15,TGTGCCAGCAGTTTCCTTAACGCTGGGGCCAACGTCCTGACTTTC,CASSFLNAGANVLTF
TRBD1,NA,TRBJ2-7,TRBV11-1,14,TGTGCCAGCAGCTTGGGACAGGGGGGATTCGAGCAGTACTTC,CASSLGQGGFEQYF
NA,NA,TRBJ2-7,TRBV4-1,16,TGCGCCAGCAGCCGTGACCCAAGCACATCAGGATACGAGCAGTACTTC,CASSRDPSTSGYEQYF
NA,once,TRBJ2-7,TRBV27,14,TGTGCCAGCAGCCCCCGGGACCGCTCCTACGAGCAGTACTTC,CASSPRDRSYEQYF
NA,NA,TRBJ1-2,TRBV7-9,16,TGTGCCAGCAGCTTGTCTAGGGACAACGGCCCGGGGGGCTACACCTTC,CASSLSRDNGPGGYTF
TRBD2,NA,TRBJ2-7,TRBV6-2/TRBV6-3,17,TGTGCCAGCAGTTTCGAGGGGGTACTAGCGGGCTTTTACGAGCAGTACTTC,CASSFEGVLAGFYEQYF
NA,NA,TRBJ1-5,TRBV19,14,TGTGCCAGTAGTATAGTCCGGTCCAATCAGCCCCAGCATTTT,CASSIVRSNQPQHF
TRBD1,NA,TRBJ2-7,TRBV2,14,TGTGCCAGCAGTGTTGGACAGGGGACACACGAGCAGTACTTC,CASSVGQGTHEQYF
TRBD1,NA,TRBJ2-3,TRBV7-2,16,TGTGCCAGCAGCCCGGACAGGGGTCTCGTCGCAGATACGCAGTATTTT,CASSPDRGLVADTQYF
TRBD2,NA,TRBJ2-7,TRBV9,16,TGTGCCAGCAGCGCATCCGGTGGGGGGAGGGCCGTGGAGCAGTACTTC,CASSASGGGRAVEQYF
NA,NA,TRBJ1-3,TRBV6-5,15,TGTGCCAGCAGTTGGACTCAGGGGAGTGGAAACACCATATATTTT,CASSWTQGSGNTIYF
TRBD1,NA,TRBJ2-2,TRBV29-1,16,TGCAGCGTTGAACCGAGAGGGACAGCTAACACCGGGGAGCTGTTTTTT,CSVEPRGTANTGELFF